This T cell receptor (beta chain) was sequenced in a study of glioma-infiltrating T cells. Notes on the study in general: Gliomas, especially low-grade, showed above-expected tissue-blood divergence; non-neoplastic patients showed below.

The germline gives CDR1 SGHDT, CDR2 YYEEEE. The CDR3 is made up of 13 amino acids. V lost 4 bases and J 2 bases, leaving 7 bases between the germline ends. For this clonotype: Its antigen is as yet unknown.

Amplification of TCR alpha and beta CDR3 regions from RNA used iRepertoire nested multiplex PCR. One entry per CDR3 protein results from TCRdb running MiXCR on the multiplex PCR reads. The sample records under 200,000 distinct CDR3 sequences, about 32% being singletons. Input material: glioma tissue, nonneoplastic brain tissue, or PBMCs (not recorded which). This TCR came from a human donor with low-grade glioma or glioblastoma, undergoing nonglioma brain surgery, or in good health (not recorded which). The V and J genes are TRBV5-6 and TRBJ2-1; D remains unclear. The CDR3 DNA is TGTGCCAGCAGCCCCACAGCCTACAATGAGCAGTTCTTC. Translated: CASSPTAYNEQFF.